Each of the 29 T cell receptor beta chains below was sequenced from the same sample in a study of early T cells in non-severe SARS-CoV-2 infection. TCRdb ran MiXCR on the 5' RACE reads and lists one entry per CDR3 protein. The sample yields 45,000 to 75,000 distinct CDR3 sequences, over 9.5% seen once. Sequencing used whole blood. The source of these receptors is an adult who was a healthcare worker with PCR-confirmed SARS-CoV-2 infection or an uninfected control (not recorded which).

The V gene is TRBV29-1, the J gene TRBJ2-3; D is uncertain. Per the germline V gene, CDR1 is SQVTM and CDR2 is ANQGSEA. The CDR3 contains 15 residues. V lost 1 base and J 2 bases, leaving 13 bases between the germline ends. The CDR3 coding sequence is TGCAGCGTTGAAGGGAGACGGAACCCCACAGATACGCAGTATTTT. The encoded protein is CSVEGRRNPTDTQYF.

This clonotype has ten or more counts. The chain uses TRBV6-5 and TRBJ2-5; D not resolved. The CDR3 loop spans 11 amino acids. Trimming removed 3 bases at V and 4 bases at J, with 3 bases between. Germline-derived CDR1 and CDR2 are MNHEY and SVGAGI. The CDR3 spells CASSYLETQYF. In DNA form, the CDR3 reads TGTGCCAGCAGTTATTTAGAGACCCAGTACTTC.

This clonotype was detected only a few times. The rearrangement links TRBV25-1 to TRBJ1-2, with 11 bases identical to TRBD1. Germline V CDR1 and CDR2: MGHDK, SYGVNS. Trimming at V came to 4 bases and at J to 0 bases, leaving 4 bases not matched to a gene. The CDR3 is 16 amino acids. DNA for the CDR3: TGTGCCAGCAGTGCTGGACAGGGGGCCACTAACTATGGCTACACCTTC. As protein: CASSAGQGATNYGYTF.

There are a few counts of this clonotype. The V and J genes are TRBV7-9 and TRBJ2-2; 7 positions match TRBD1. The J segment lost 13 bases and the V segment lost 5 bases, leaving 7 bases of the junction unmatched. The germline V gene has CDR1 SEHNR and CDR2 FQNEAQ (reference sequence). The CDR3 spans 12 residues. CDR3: CASSRDSPVLFF. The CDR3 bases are TGTGCCAGCAGCCGGGACAGCCCTGTGCTGTTTTTT. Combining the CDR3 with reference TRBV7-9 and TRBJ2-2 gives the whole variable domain DTGVSQNPRHKITKRGQNVTFRCDPISEHNRLYWYRQTLGQGPEFLTYFQNEAQLEKSRLLSDRFSAERPKGSFSTLEIQRTEQGDSAMYLCASSRDSPVLFFGEGSRLTVL.

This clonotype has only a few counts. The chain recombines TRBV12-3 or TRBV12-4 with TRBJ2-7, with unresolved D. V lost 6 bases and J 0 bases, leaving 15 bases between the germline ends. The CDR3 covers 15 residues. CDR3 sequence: CASSPMGPASYEQYF. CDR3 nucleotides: TGTGCCAGCAGCCCTATGGGTCCTGCCTCCTACGAGCAGTACTTC.

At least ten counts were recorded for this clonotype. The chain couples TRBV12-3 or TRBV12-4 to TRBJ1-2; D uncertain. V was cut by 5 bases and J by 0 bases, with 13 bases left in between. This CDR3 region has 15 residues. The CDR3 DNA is TGTGCCAGCAGTCCCTCGGACGGAGCTAACTATGGCTACACCTTC. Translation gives CASSPSDGANYGYTF.

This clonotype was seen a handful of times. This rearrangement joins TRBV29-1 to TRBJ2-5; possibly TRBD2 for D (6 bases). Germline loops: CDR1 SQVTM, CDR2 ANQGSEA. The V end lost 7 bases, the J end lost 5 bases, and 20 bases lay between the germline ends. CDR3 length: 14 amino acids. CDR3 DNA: TGCAGCGCCACCGGACTACGACCGGGGGAGACCCAGTACTTC. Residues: CSATGLRPGETQYF.

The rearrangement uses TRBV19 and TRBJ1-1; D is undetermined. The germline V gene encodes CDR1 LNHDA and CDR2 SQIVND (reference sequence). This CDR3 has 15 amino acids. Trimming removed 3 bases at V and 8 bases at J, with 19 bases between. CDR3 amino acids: CASSIPPRGRQEAFF. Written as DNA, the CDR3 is TGTGCCAGTAGTATCCCACCCCGGGGTCGCCAGGAAGCTTTCTTT.

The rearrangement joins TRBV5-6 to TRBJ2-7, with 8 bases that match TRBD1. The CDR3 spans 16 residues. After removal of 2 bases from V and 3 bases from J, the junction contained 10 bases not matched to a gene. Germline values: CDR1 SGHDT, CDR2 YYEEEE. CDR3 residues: CASSLVEGQVGYEQYF. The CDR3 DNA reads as TGTGCCAGCAGCTTAGTGGAGGGACAGGTAGGCTACGAGCAGTACTTC.

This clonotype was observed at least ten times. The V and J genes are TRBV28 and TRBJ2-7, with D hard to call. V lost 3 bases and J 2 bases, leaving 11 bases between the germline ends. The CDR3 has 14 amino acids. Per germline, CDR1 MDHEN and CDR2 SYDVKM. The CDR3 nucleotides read TGTGCCAGCAGTTTGCAACAGACTCCCTACGAGCAGTACTTC. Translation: CASSLQQTPYEQYF.

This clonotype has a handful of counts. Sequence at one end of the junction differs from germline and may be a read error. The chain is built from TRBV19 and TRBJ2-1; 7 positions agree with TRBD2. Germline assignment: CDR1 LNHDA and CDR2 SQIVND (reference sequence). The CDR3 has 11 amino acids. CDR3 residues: CASSAGLRGVF. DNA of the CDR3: TGTGCCAGTAGTGCGGGACTCCGGGGGGTCTTC.

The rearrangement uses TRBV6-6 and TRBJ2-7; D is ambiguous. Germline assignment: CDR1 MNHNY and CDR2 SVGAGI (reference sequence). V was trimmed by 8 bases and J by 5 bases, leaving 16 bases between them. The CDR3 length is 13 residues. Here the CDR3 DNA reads TGTGCCAGCTGGCTTGAGCAAACAAACGAGCAGTACTTC. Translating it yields CASWLEQTNEQYF.

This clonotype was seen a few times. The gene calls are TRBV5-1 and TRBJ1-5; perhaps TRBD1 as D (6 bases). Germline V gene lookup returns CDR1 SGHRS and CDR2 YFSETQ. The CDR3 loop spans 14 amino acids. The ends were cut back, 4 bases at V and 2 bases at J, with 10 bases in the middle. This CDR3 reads CASSAGEGNQPQHF. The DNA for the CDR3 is TGCGCCAGCAGCGCAGGGGAGGGCAATCAGCCCCAGCATTTT. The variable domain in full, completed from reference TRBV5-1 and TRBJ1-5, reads KAGVTQTPRYLIKTRGQQVTLSCSPISGHRSVSWYQQTPGQGLQFLFEYFSETQRNKGNFPGRFSGRQFSNSRSEMNVSTLELGDSALYLCASSAGEGNQPQHFGDGTRLSIL.

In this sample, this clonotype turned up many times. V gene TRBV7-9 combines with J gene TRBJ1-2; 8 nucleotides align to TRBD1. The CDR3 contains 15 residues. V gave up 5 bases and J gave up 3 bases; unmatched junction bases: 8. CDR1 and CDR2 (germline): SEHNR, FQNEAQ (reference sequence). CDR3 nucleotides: TGTGCCAGCAGCCCCCGACAGGGGATGGACTATGGCTACACCTTC. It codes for CASSPRQGMDYGYTF.

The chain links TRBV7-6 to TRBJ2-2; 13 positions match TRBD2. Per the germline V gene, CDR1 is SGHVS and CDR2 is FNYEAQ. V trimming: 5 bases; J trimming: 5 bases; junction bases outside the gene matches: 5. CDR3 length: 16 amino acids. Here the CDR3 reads CASSLRTSGGTGELFF. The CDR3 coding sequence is TGTGCCAGCAGCCTACGGACTAGCGGGGGAACCGGGGAGCTGTTTTTT.

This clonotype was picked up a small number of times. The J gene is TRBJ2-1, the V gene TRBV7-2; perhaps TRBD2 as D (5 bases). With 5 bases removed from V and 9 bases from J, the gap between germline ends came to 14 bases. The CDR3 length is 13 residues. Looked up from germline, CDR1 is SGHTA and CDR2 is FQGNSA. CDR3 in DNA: TGTGCCAGCAGCCGCACCGGGATTGGTGAGCAGTTCTTC. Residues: CASSRTGIGEQFF.

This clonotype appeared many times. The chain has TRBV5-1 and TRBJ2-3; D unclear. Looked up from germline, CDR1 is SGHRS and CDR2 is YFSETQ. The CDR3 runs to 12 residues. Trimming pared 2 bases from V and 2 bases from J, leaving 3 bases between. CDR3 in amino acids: CASSFPTDTQYF. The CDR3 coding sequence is TGCGCCAGCAGCTTCCCCACAGATACGCAGTATTTT. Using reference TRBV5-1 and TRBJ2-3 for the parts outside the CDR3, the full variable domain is KAGVTQTPRYLIKTRGQQVTLSCSPISGHRSVSWYQQTPGQGLQFLFEYFSETQRNKGNFPGRFSGRQFSNSRSEMNVSTLELGDSALYLCASSFPTDTQYFGPGTRLTVL.

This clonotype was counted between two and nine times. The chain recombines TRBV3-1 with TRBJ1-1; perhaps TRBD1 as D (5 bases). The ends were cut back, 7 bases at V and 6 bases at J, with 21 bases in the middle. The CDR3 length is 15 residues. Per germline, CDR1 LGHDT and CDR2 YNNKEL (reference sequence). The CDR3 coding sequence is TGTGCCAGCACCCCCGCCGCGGGGACTCGCGCTGAAGCTTTCTTT. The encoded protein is CASTPAAGTRAEAFF.

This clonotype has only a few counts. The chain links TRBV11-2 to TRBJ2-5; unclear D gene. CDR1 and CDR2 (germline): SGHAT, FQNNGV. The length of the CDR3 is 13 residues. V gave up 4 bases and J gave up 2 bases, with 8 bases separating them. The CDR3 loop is CASSSVRQETQYF. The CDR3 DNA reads TGTGCCAGCAGCTCCGTACGGCAAGAGACCCAGTACTTC.

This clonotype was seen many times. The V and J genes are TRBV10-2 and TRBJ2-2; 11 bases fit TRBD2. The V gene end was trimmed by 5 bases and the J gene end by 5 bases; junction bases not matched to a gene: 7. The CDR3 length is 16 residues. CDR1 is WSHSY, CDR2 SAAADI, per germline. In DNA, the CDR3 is TGCGCCAGCAGTATGTTGACTAGCGGGATTACCGGGGAGCTGTTTTTT. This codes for CASSMLTSGITGELFF.

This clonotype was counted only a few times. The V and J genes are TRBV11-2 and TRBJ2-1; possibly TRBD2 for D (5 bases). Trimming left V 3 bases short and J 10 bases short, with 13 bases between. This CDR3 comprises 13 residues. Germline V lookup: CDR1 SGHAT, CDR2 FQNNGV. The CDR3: CASSFGVEGEQFF. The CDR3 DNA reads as TGTGCCAGCAGCTTCGGGGTCGAGGGAGAGCAGTTCTTC.

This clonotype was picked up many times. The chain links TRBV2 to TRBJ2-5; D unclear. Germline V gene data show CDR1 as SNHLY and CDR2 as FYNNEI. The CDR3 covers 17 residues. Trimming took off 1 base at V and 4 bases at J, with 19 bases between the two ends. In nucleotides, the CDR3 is TGTGCCAGCAGTGAAGTCGGTCGGGTAGCTTTAAGAGAGACCCAGTACTTC. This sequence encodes CASSEVGRVALRETQYF.

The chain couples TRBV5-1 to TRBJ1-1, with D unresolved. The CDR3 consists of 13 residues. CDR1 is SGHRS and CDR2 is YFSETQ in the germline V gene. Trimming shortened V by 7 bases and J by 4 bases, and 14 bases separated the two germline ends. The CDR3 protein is CASRAWVATEAFF. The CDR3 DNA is TGCGCCAGCCGGGCTTGGGTCGCCACTGAAGCTTTCTTT.

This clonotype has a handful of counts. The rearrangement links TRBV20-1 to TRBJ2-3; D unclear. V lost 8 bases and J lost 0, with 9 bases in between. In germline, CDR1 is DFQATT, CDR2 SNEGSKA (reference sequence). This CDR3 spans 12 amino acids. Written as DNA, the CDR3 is TGCAGTTCAAAGATCAGCACAGATACGCAGTATTTT. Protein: CSSKISTDTQYF.

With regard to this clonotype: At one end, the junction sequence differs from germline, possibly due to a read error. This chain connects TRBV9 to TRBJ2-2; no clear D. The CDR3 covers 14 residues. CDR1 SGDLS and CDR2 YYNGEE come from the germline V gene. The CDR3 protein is CASSVEGNAGELFF. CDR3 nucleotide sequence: TGTGCCAGCAGCGTAGAAGGGAACGCCGGGGAGCTGTTTTTT.

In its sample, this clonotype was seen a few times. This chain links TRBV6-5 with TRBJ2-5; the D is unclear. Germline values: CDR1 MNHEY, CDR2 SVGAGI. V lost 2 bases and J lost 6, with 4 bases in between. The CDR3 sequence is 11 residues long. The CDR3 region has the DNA TGTGCCAGCAGTTACCTCCAGACCCAGTACTTC. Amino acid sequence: CASSYLQTQYF.

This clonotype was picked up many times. DNA of the CDR3: TGTGCCAGCAGCCGTGACAGTGCCTCCTACAATGAGCAGTTCTTC. Translated, it gives CASSRDSASYNEQFF. The V and J genes are TRBV11-3 and TRBJ2-1, with D possibly TRBD1 on 5 matching bases. This CDR3 has 15 residues. V gave up 5 bases and J gave up 0 bases, with 11 bases separating them. The germline V gene encodes CDR1 SGHNT and CDR2 YENEEA.

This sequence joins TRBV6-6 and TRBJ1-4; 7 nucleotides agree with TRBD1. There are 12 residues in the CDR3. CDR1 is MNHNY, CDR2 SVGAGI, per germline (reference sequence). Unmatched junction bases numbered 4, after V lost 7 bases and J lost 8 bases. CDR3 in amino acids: CASTQTGEKLFF. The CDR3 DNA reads TGTGCCAGCACCCAGACAGGGGAAAAACTGTTTTTT.

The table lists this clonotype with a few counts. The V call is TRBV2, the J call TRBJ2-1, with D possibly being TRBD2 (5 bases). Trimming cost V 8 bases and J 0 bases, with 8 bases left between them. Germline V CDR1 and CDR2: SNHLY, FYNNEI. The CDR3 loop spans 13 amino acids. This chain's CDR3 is CASERSSYNEQFF. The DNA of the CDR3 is TGTGCCAGCGAGCGGTCCTCCTACAATGAGCAGTTCTTC.